Below, 30 T cell receptor beta chains from the same sample are listed, as sequenced in a study of blood T cell repertoires in COVID-19. Assay used: immunoSEQ multiplex PCR; TCRdb lists only in-frame clones, some missing. Among nearly 350,000 clones listed, 87% were seen once. The material sequenced was peripheral blood. All receptors derive from a woman aged 45 to 65 with COVID-19, enrolled during active disease.

This sequence joins TRBV27 and TRBJ2-1; 7 bases map to TRBD1. V was pared by 4 bases and J by 4 bases, with 7 bases of the junction left unmatched. Germline CDR1 and CDR2: MNHEY and SMNVEV (reference sequence). The CDR3 has 15 residues. The CDR3 spells CASSSRQGGYNEQFF. CDR3 DNA: TGTGCCAGCAGTTCCCGACAGGGCGGGTACAATGAGCAGTTCTTC.

Comment on this clone: One end of the junction varies from germline; a read error may be responsible. This rearrangement joins TRBV19 to TRBJ1-2; 8 bases are a match to TRBD1. Germline V gives CDR1 LNHDA, CDR2 SQIVND (reference sequence). CDR3 length equals 13 residues. CDR3 sequence: CAGRTGLYEGYTF. The CDR3, as DNA: TGTGCCGGTAGGACAGGGCTGTATGAAGGCTACACCTTC.

The chain combines TRBV28 with TRBJ2-4; possible D gene TRBD2, 5 bases. This CDR3 contains 16 residues. With 6 bases removed from V and 0 bases from J, the gap between germline ends came to 15 bases. Germline V gives CDR1 MDHEN, CDR2 SYDVKM. Written as DNA, the CDR3 is TGTGCCAGCAGCGTCGGAGGAACTCTAGCCAAAAACATTCAGTACTTC. Its translation: CASSVGGTLAKNIQYF. The full variable domain, with the rest looked up from reference TRBV28 and TRBJ2-4, is DVKVTQSSRYLVKRTGEKVFLECVQDMDHENMFWYRQDPGLGLRLIYFSYDVKMKEKGDIPEGYSVSREKKERFSLILESASTNQTSMYLCASSVGGTLAKNIQYFGAGTRLSVL.

The chain is built from TRBV25-1 and TRBJ2-2; D might be TRBD1 (6 bases). CDR3 size: 14 residues. The V end was cut by 7 bases, the J end by 6 bases, with 15 bases between. Per germline, CDR1 MGHDK and CDR2 SYGVNS. CDR3 coding DNA: TGTGCCAGCAACACGAAACAGGGCGCCGGGGAGCTGTTTTTT. It encodes CASNTKQGAGELFF.

The V call is TRBV27, the J call TRBJ1-5; possibly TRBD1 for D (5 bases). Trimming took 5 bases from V and 9 from J, leaving 11 bases between them. Germline CDR1 is MNHEY and CDR2 is SMNVEV (reference sequence). The CDR3 sequence is 12 residues long. The CDR3 sequence is CASSLGGGPQHF. CDR3 coding DNA: TGTGCCAGCAGTCTTGGGGGAGGGCCCCAGCATTTT.

CDR3 region: CASIRPSGEKLFF. CDR3 bases: TGTGCCAGCATTAGGCCCTCAGGGGAAAAACTGTTTTTT. This chain connects TRBV6-5 to TRBJ1-4; a weak D match, TRBD1 (5 bases). Looked up from germline, CDR1 is MNHEY and CDR2 is SVGAGI. V gave up 7 bases and J gave up 8 bases, with 14 bases separating them. The CDR3 length is 13 residues.

This chain connects TRBV29-1 to TRBJ2-5, with 10 bases identical to TRBD2. Trimming took 3 bases from V and 4 from J; bases not matched to a gene: 11. Germline V gene lookup returns CDR1 SQVTM and CDR2 ANQGSEA. The CDR3 sequence is 16 residues long. CDR3 nucleotide sequence: TGCAGCGTTGATTATTTCCTAGCGGGAGTCGGAGAGACCCAGTACTTC. Its translation: CSVDYFLAGVGETQYF.

This chain links TRBV19 with TRBJ2-5; TRBD2 matches 10 bases. Germline CDR1 reads LNHDA; CDR2 reads SQIVND (reference sequence). V dropped 4 bases and J dropped 0; count of bases not matched to a gene: 2. The CDR3 length is 15 residues. The CDR3 here is CASSKTSGYQETQYF. Written as DNA, the CDR3 is TGTGCCAGTAGTAAGACTAGCGGGTACCAAGAGACCCAGTACTTC. Based on the CDR3 plus reference TRBV19 and TRBJ2-5, the full variable domain is DGGITQSPKYLFRKEGQNVTLSCEQNLNHDAMYWYRQDPGQGLRLIYYSQIVNDFQKGDIAEGYSVSREKKESFPLTVTSAQKNPTAFYLCASSKTSGYQETQYFGPGTRLLVL.

This chain connects TRBV7-2 to TRBJ1-2, with D maybe TRBD1 (6 bases). Germline-derived CDR1 and CDR2 are SGHTA and FQGNSA. This CDR3 has 14 residues. V was clipped by 6 bases and J by 0 bases, with 11 bases between them. DNA of the CDR3: TGTGCCAGCAGACCGGACAGACCTAACTATGGCTACACCTTC. Amino acid sequence: CASRPDRPNYGYTF.

As DNA, the CDR3 is TGTGCCAGCAGTTACGGCGGGACGGGGGAGACCCAGTACTTC. Its protein is CASSYGGTGETQYF. The V gene is TRBV6-2 or TRBV6-3, the J gene TRBJ2-5, with TRBD2 as a possible D gene (6 bases). V gave up 2 bases and J gave up 5 bases, with 12 bases separating them. Germline assignment: CDR1 MNHEY and CDR2 SVGEGT. The CDR3 runs 14 residues.

The chain uses TRBV12-5 and TRBJ2-7, with TRBD2 matching over 9 bases. V gave up 5 bases and J gave up 3 bases; unmatched junction bases: 11. The CDR3 runs to 16 residues. CDR1 is LGHNT and CDR2 is FRNRAP in the germline V gene. CDR3 sequence reads: CASGPTWAGGNYEQYF. The CDR3 bases are TGTGCTAGTGGTCCCACGTGGGCGGGAGGGAACTACGAGCAGTACTTC.

This clone showed up just once. The genes are TRBV7-8 and TRBJ2-7, with 15 bases matching TRBD2. The CDR3 is 15 residues long. Germline-derived CDR1 and CDR2 are SGHVS and FQNEAQ. Losses at the gene ends were 5 bases for V and 4 bases for J; bases not matched to a gene: 3. In DNA, the CDR3 is TGTGCCAGCAGCCGGGGGACTAGCGGGGGGTACGAGCAGTACTTC. This encodes CASSRGTSGGYEQYF.

V gene TRBV7-2 combines with J gene TRBJ2-7; weak D call: TRBD1 (6 bases). This CDR3 comprises 16 residues. CDR1 and CDR2 (germline): SGHTA, FQGNSA. Trimming left V 5 bases short and J 0 bases short, with 17 bases between. CDR3 protein: CASSVIGTRISYEQYF. The DNA for the CDR3 is TGTGCCAGCAGCGTCATCGGGACAAGAATCTCCTACGAGCAGTACTTC.

This clone came up a few times. J is TRBJ1-4 and V is TRBV11-2; 9 bases map to TRBD1. Germline V CDR1 and CDR2: SGHAT, FQNNGV. This CDR3 is 17 amino acids long. V was clipped by 6 bases and J by 8 bases; unmatched bases: 16. The CDR3 protein is CASSSPPPGQGIEKLFF. The CDR3 nucleotides read TGTGCCAGCAGTTCGCCCCCACCGGGACAGGGAATAGAAAAACTGTTTTTT.

The chain has TRBV9 and TRBJ1-1, with 8 bases fitting TRBD1. The V gene end was trimmed by 4 bases and the J gene end by 4 bases; junction bases not matched to a gene: 6. The CDR3 length is 14 residues. Germline loops: CDR1 SGDLS, CDR2 YYNGEE. The CDR3 is CASSLWTGSTEAFF. The DNA for the CDR3 is TGTGCCAGCAGCCTATGGACAGGGAGCACTGAAGCTTTCTTT.

This clone is a singleton in its sample. V and J are TRBV19 and TRBJ2-2; TRBD1 might be the D (6 bases). The CDR3 length is 16 residues. The V end lost 5 bases, the J end lost 1 base, and 14 bases lay between the germline ends. In germline, CDR1 is LNHDA, CDR2 SQIVND (reference sequence). CDR3 loop: CASSLQTGLNTGELFF. In DNA form, the CDR3 reads TGTGCCAGTAGTCTCCAGACAGGCCTGAACACCGGGGAGCTGTTTTTT. Together with reference TRBV19 and TRBJ2-2, the CDR3 gives the full variable domain: DGGITQSPKYLFRKEGQNVTLSCEQNLNHDAMYWYRQDPGQGLRLIYYSQIVNDFQKGDIAEGYSVSREKKESFPLTVTSAQKNPTAFYLCASSLQTGLNTGELFFGEGSRLTVL.

This chain uses TRBV7-9 with TRBJ1-5; D might be TRBD1 (6 bases). V lost 5 bases to trimming and J lost 4 bases, with 15 bases between them. Germline assignment: CDR1 SEHNR and CDR2 FQNEAQ (reference sequence). This CDR3 is built from 15 residues. The CDR3 spells CASSVGGPSNQPQHF. The DNA for the CDR3 is TGTGCCAGCAGCGTGGGGGGGCCTAGTAATCAGCCCCAGCATTTT.

This chain uses TRBV6-5 with TRBJ2-7; 8 nucleotides agree with TRBD2. The trim removed 7 bases at V and 2 bases at J, leaving 7 bases unmatched. Germline V gene sequence: CDR1 MNHEY, CDR2 SVGAGI. The CDR3 loop spans 14 amino acids. The CDR3 DNA sequence: TGTGCCAGCATATCGGCGGGAGGCCCCTACGAGCAGTACTTC. Protein sequence: CASISAGGPYEQYF.

The chain links TRBV5-6 to TRBJ1-2; tentatively, D is TRBD1 (5 bases). The CDR3 runs to 15 residues. Germline V gene lookup returns CDR1 SGHDT and CDR2 YYEEEE. Trimming pared 3 bases from V and 7 bases from J, leaving 19 bases between. CDR3 sequence: CASSSAGLERGGYTF. CDR3 DNA: TGTGCCAGCAGCTCCGCGGGGTTGGAGAGGGGTGGCTACACCTTC.

The chain uses TRBV9 and TRBJ2-3, with D unresolved. CDR3 length: 13 residues. V lost 0 bases and J 2 bases, leaving 4 bases between the germline ends. The germline gives CDR1 SGDLS, CDR2 YYNGEE. Here the CDR3 DNA reads TGTGCCAGCAGCGTAGTTCTCACAGATACGCAGTATTTT. Its translation: CASSVVLTDTQYF.

The V gene is TRBV4-2, the J gene TRBJ2-3; 7 bases match TRBD2. V trimming: 3 bases; J trimming: 1 base; junction bases outside the gene matches: 13. Germline-derived CDR1 and CDR2 are LGHNA and YNFKEQ. The length of the CDR3 is 18 residues. This chain's CDR3 is CASSQGSLRAGGTDTQYF. The CDR3 DNA sequence: TGTGCCAGCAGCCAGGGCTCCCTCCGGGCGGGAGGCACAGATACGCAGTATTTT.

The chain links TRBV7-8 to TRBJ2-1; the match to TRBD1 covers 10 bases. CDR1 and CDR2 (germline): SGHVS, FQNEAQ. V lost 5 bases, J lost 8 bases, and 9 bases stayed unmatched. The CDR3 has 15 amino acids. The CDR3, as DNA: TGTGCCAGCAGCCCCCGACAGGGGGCGGTGGATGAGCAGTTCTTC. This codes for CASSPRQGAVDEQFF.

V gene TRBV6-5 combines with J gene TRBJ1-1; a possible D gene is TRBD1 (6 bases). Looked up from germline, CDR1 is MNHEY and CDR2 is SVGAGI. V lost 7 bases to trimming and J lost 0 bases, with 9 bases between them. CDR3 length: 13 residues. This chain's CDR3 is CASTQGMNTEAFF. CDR3 DNA: TGTGCCAGCACTCAGGGGATGAACACTGAAGCTTTCTTT.

This chain connects TRBV6-6 to TRBJ1-6, with a tentative D call TRBD1 (5 bases). V gave up 10 bases and J gave up 9 bases, with 13 bases separating them. Germline V CDR1 and CDR2: MNHNY, SVGAGI (reference sequence). This CDR3 spans 12 amino acids. The CDR3 is CATGEGSSPLHF. CDR3 DNA sequence: TGTGCCACTGGGGAGGGGAGTTCACCCCTCCACTTT.

A few counts support this clone. The V call is TRBV9, the J call TRBJ1-1, with a possible D match to TRBD1 (5 bases). This CDR3 has 14 amino acids. Between the trimmed V and J ends, which lost 5 bases and 4 bases, there was a span of 15 bases. Germline-derived CDR1 and CDR2 are SGDLS and YYNGEE. CDR3 sequence reads: CASRPAGGRTEAFF. In nucleotides, the CDR3 is TGTGCCAGCAGACCGGCGGGGGGTCGCACTGAAGCTTTCTTT.

This clone occurred once. The chain has TRBV3-1 (or the pseudogene TRBV3-2) and TRBJ2-7; tentative D call: TRBD2 (6 bases). This CDR3 contains 14 residues. Deletions cut 8 bases from V and 4 bases from J, with 18 bases between. The germline V gene has CDR1 LGHDT and CDR2 YNNKEL (reference sequence). For the CDR3, the DNA is TGTGCCAGCTCCTGGCCGGGAGTCACGTACGAGCAGTACTTC. As protein: CASSWPGVTYEQYF.

This sequence joins TRBV18 and TRBJ1-1; a possible D gene is TRBD1 (6 bases). Trimming shortened V by 1 base and J by 3 bases, and 15 bases separated the two germline ends. From germline, CDR1 is KGHSH and CDR2 LQKENI. CDR3 size: 16 residues. CDR3 nucleotide sequence: TGTGCCAGCTCACCACAACCGGGACATTGGGACACTGAAGCTTTCTTT. Translating gives CASSPQPGHWDTEAFF.

CDR3 in amino acids: CASSITSGASTDTQYF. The DNA of the CDR3 is TGTGCCAGCAGCATCACTAGCGGGGCTAGCACAGATACGCAGTATTTT. This chain uses TRBV7-3 with TRBJ2-3, with 10 bases matching TRBD2. CDR3 length: 16 residues. J lost 0 bases, V lost 5 bases, and 5 bases had no gene match. Looked up from germline, CDR1 is SGHTA and CDR2 is FQGTGA.

The chain uses TRBV3-1 (or the pseudogene TRBV3-2) and TRBJ2-1, with TRBD2 as a possible D gene (5 bases). The V end lost 4 bases, the J end lost 8 bases, and 21 bases lay between the germline ends. CDR1 and CDR2 from the germline V gene are LGHDT and YNNKEL (reference sequence). The CDR3 runs to 16 residues. The CDR3 region is CASSPLDSTRMHEQFF. CDR3 nucleotides: TGTGCCAGCAGCCCCCTGGACTCGACTCGTATGCATGAGCAGTTCTTC.

The CDR3 sequence: CASRPQGNIQYF. CDR3 sequence (DNA): TGTGCCAGCAGACCTCAGGGGAACATTCAGTACTTC. The rearrangement links TRBV6-6 to TRBJ2-4, with D tentatively TRBD1 (6 bases). Germline CDR1 is MNHNY and CDR2 is SVGAGI (reference sequence). The CDR3 totals 12 residues. The germline V and J ends were trimmed by 6 bases and 7 bases, with 10 bases remaining between them.